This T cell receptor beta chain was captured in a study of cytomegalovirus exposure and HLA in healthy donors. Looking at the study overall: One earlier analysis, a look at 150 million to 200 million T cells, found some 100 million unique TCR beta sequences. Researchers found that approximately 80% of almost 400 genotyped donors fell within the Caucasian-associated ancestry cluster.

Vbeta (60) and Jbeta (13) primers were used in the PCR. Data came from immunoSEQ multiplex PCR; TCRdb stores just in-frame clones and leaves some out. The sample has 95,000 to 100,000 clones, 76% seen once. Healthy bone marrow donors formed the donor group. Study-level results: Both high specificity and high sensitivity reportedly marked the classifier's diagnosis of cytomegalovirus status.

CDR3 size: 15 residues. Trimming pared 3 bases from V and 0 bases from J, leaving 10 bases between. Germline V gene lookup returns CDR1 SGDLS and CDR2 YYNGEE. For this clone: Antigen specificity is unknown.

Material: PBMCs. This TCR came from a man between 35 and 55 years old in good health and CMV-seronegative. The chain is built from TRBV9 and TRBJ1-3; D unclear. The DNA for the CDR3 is TGTGCCAGCAGCGCGAGAATCAACTCTGGAAACACCATATATTTT. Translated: CASSARINSGNTIYF. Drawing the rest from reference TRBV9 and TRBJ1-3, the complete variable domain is DSGVTQTPKHLITATGQRVTLRCSPRSGDLSVYWYQQSLDQGLQFLIQYYNGEERAKGNILERFSAQQFPDLHSELNLSSLELGDSALYFCASSARINSGNTIYFGEGSWLTVV.